This entry lists 10 T cell receptor beta chains sequenced from one sample in a study of radiotherapy plus CTLA-4 blockade in lung cancer. TCRdb's copy holds only in-frame clones and misses some; the assay was immunoSEQ multiplex PCR. The repertoire holds around 80,000 clones, with about four fifths as singletons. Sequencing was performed on peripheral blood, taken from a patient treated with radiotherapy plus ipilimumab. Receptors originate from a human donor with non-small cell lung cancer who had stable disease on radiotherapy plus ipilimumab.

The chain has TRBV5-1 and TRBJ2-5; D possibly corresponds to TRBD1 (6 bases). The CDR3 has 15 residues. Germline V lookup: CDR1 SGHRS, CDR2 YFSETQ. V was trimmed by 3 bases and J by 2 bases, leaving 14 bases between them. The CDR3, as DNA: TGCGCCAGCAGCTCCGGGACAATCCTGCAAGAGACCCAGTACTTC. As protein: CASSSGTILQETQYF.

The rearrangement links TRBV9 to TRBJ2-1; 11 bases fit TRBD2. V was pared by 4 bases and J by 7 bases, with 4 bases of the junction left unmatched. The CDR3 length is 14 residues. Germline V lookup: CDR1 SGDLS, CDR2 YYNGEE. CDR3: CASSTGLAGNEQFF. The CDR3 DNA follows: TGTGCCAGCAGCACCGGACTAGCGGGTAATGAGCAGTTCTTC.

The chain couples TRBV6-6 to TRBJ1-4; no firm D call. The germline V gene encodes CDR1 MNHNY and CDR2 SVGAGI (reference sequence). V was pared by 0 bases and J by 5 bases, with 7 bases between. The CDR3 is made up of 14 amino acids. The DNA for the CDR3 is TGTGCCAGCAGTTACTCGGGCGCGAATGAAAAACTGTTTTTT. Its protein is CASSYSGANEKLFF.

The gene calls are TRBV7-2 and TRBJ2-5; TRBD1 aligns across 10 bases. The J call may not be correct, given that the DNA end is closer to TRBJ2-7. CDR1 and CDR2 from the germline V gene are SGHTA and FQGNSA. This CDR3 has 14 amino acids. In DNA, the CDR3 is TGTGCCAGCAGCCCACGGACAGGGGGGTACGAGCAGTACTTC. Translated: CASSPRTGGYEQYF.

This clone has only one observation. The limits of the CDR3 on the DNA are not certain, so only TCRdb's listed CDR3 is given. CDR3 region: CASSQVWERDRPNEQFF. The chain employs TRBV4-2 and TRBJ2-1; TRBD1, the D gene given by the table, was not confirmed from the DNA. From germline, CDR1 is LGHNA and CDR2 YNFKEQ. The CDR3 region is 17 residues in length, termini included.

The DNA of the CDR3 is TGTGCCAGCAGCTCCTCCGGGACTAGAGGCTACGAGCAGTACTTC. It yields the protein CASSSSGTRGYEQYF. The chain links TRBV5-4 to TRBJ2-7; 8 bases map to TRBD2. The CDR3 loop spans 15 amino acids. Germline V gene data show CDR1 as SGHNT and CDR2 as YYREEE (reference sequence). V lost 3 bases and J lost 3; bases outside the gene matches: 8.

This clone was seen a handful of times. CDR3: CASSRINEQFF. The DNA for the CDR3 is TGTGCCAGCAGCCGAATCAATGAGCAGTTCTTC. V and J are TRBV7-2 and TRBJ2-1; no clear D. V was trimmed by 5 bases and J by 6 bases, leaving 5 bases between them. Germline V gene data show CDR1 as SGHTA and CDR2 as FQGNSA. The CDR3 runs 11 residues. The entire variable domain, with the rest obtained from reference TRBV7-2 and TRBJ2-1, is as follows: GAGVSQSPSNKVTEKGKDVELRCDPISGHTALYWYRQSLGQGLEFLIYFQGNSAPDKSGLPSDRFSAERTGGSVSTLTIQRTQQEDSAVYLCASSRINEQFFGPGTRLTVL.

The rearrangement links TRBV4-2 to TRBJ2-7, with 8 bases fitting TRBD1. After removal of 1 base from V and 3 bases from J, the junction contained 2 bases not matched to a gene. The CDR3 spans 14 residues. Germline-derived CDR1 and CDR2 are LGHNA and YNFKEQ. CDR3 sequence: CASSQGTGHYEQYF. The CDR3 bases are TGTGCCAGCAGCCAAGGGACAGGGCACTACGAGCAGTACTTC.

The rearrangement uses TRBV29-1 and TRBJ1-2, with D perhaps matching TRBD1 (6 bases). The V end was cut by 6 bases, the J end by 4 bases, with 12 bases between. The CDR3 has 12 residues. Germline V gene sequence: CDR1 SQVTM, CDR2 ANQGSEA. This chain's CDR3 is CSVGDRTYGYTF. CDR3 sequence (DNA): TGCAGCGTCGGCGACAGGACCTATGGCTACACCTTC.

This sequence joins TRBV21-1 and TRBJ2-3; the DNA was not compared with TRBD1, the D call given in the table. TRBV21-1 is deemed a pseudogene. This CDR3 contains 17 residues. Here the CDR3 reads CASSKDRWQGLGSTQYF. CDR3 DNA sequence: TGTGCCAGCAGCAAAGATAGGTGGCAGGGTCTTGGTTCTACGCAGTATTTT.